The text below deals with one T cell receptor beta chain. This entry comes from a study of somatic mutations in cytotoxic T cells in rheumatoid arthritis. This CDR3 comprises 16 residues. Trimming pared 1 base from V and 7 bases from J, leaving 14 bases between. Germline CDR1 is SEHNR and CDR2 is FQNEAQ (reference sequence). TCRdb's table, derived via immunoSEQ multiplex PCR, lists solely in-frame clones and lacks some. Of tens of thousands of clones in the sample, roughly 80% were seen once. This TCR was sampled from an adult with rheumatoid arthritis. The chain recombines TRBV7-9 with TRBJ1-6; possible D gene TRBD1, 5 bases. Source material: CD8+ T cells sorted from blood. The CDR3 sequence is CASSLVYPGSNSPLHF. CDR3 nucleotide sequence: TGTGCCAGCAGCTTAGTTTATCCAGGGTCGAATTCACCCCTCCACTTT.